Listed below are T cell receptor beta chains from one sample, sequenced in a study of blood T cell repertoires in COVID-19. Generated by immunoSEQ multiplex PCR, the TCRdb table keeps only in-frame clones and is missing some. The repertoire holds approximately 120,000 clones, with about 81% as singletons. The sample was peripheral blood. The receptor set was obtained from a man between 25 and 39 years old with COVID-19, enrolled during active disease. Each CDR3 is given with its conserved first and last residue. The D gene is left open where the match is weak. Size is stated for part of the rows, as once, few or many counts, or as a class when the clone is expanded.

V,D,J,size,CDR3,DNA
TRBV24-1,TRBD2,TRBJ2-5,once,CATSDPASGTIQETQYF,TGTGCCACCAGTGACCCAGCAAGCGGGACCATCCAAGAGACCCAGTACTTC
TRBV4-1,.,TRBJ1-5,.,CASSQEPRRNQPQHF,TGCGCCAGCAGCCAAGAACCGCGGCGCAATCAGCCCCAGCATTTT
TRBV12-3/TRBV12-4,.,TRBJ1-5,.,CASSQATGMTQHF,TGTGCCAGCAGCCAGGCAACCGGGATGACCCAGCATTTT
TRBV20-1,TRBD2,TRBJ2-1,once,CSASKTSGGYNEQFF,TGCAGTGCTAGTAAGACTAGCGGGGGGTACAATGAGCAGTTCTTC
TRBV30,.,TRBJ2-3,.,CAYTPGSSTDTQYF,TGTGCCTACACCCCGGGTAGTAGTACAGATACGCAGTATTTT
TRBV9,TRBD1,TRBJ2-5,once,CASSVTGSGEETQYF,TGTGCCAGCAGCGTGACAGGGTCCGGGGAAGAGACCCAGTACTTC
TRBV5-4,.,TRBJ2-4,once,CASSSGDSLKNIQYF,TGTGCCAGCAGCTCGGGGGACAGCTTAAAAAACATTCAGTACTTC
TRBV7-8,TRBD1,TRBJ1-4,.,CASSSRTGQGEKLFF,TGTGCCAGCAGCTCGCGGACAGGGCAAGGCGAAAAACTGTTTTTT
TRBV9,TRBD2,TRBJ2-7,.,CASSVAGGPKYEQYF,TGTGCCAGCAGCGTAGCGGGAGGACCTAAATACGAGCAGTACTTC
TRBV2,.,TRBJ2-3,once,CAALADWADTQYF,TGTGCAGCCCTAGCAGATTGGGCAGATACGCAGTATTTT
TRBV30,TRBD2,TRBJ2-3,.,CAWSRGVHPNF,TGTGCCTGGAGTCGGGGGGTCCACCCTAATTTT
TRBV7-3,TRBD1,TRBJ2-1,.,CASSLDSMTGAYNEQFF,TGTGCCAGCAGCTTAGATAGTATGACAGGGGCCTACAATGAGCAGTTCTTC
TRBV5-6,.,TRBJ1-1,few,CASSALQERNTEAFF,TGTGCCAGCAGCGCCTTACAGGAAAGGAACACTGAAGCTTTCTTT
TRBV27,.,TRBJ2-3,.,CASSHAAGLTDTQYF,TGTGCCAGCAGTCACGCTGCGGGGCTCACAGATACGCAGTATTTT
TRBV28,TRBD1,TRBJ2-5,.,CASSLNFRDRGIRETQYF,TGTGCCAGCAGCTTAAATTTCCGGGACAGGGGAATAAGAGAGACCCAGTACTTC
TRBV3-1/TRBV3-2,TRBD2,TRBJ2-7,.,CASTRTSGGAYEQYF,TGTGCCAGCACCCGGACTAGCGGGGGGGCCTACGAGCAGTACTTC
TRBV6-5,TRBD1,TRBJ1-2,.,CASYRTGGNYGYTF,TGTGCCAGCTACCGGACAGGGGGTAACTATGGCTACACCTTC
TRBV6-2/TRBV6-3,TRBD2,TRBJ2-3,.,CASSYVRVAGSTDTQYF,TGTGCCAGCAGTTACGTGCGGGTAGCGGGGAGCACAGATACGCAGTATTTT
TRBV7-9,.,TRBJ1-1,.,CASSPLSDDLRTEAFF,TGTGCCAGCAGCCCGCTTAGCGATGACCTGCGCACTGAAGCTTTCTTT
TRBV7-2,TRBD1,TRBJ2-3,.,CASSSGTGGQDTQYF,TGTGCCAGCAGCTCCGGGACAGGGGGTCAAGATACGCAGTATTTT
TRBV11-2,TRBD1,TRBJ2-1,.,CASSLGQGFPWLYNEQFF,TGTGCCAGCAGCTTAGGACAGGGTTTTCCATGGTTGTACAATGAGCAGTTCTTC
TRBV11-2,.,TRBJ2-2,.,CASSLFYTGELFF,TGTGCCAGCAGCTTGTTCTACACCGGGGAGCTGTTTTTT
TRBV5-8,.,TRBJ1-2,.,CASSLGGPGTNYGYTF,TGTGCCAGCAGCCTAGGGGGACCAGGGACCAACTATGGCTACACCTTC
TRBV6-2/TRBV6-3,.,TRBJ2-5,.,CASSRGGRETQYF,TGTGCCAGCAGCAGGGGGGGCCGAGAGACCCAGTACTTC
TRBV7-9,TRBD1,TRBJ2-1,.,CASSVGQGADEQFF,TGTGCCAGCAGCGTGGGACAGGGGGCGGATGAGCAGTTCTTC
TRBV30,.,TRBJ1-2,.,CAWSGRGSLDNYGYTF,TGTGCCTGGAGTGGTCGGGGTTCCCTAGACAACTATGGCTACACCTTC
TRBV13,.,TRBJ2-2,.,CASSGGEMNTGELFF,TGTGCCAGCAGTGGCGGGGAAATGAACACCGGGGAGCTGTTTTTT
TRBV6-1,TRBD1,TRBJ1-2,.,CASSEQGGQGVGYGYTF,TGTGCCAGCAGTGAGCAAGGGGGACAGGGAGTGGGCTATGGCTACACCTTC
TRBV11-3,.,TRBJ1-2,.,CASSLDGGIYGYTF,TGTGCCAGCAGCTTAGATGGGGGGATCTATGGCTACACCTTC
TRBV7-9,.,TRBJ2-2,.,CASSSDGDVIVTNTGELFF,TGTGCCAGCAGCTCGGACGGGGATGTAATTGTCACGAACACCGGGGAGCTGTTTTTT
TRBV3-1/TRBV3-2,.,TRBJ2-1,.,CASSFEFFRSSYNEQFF,TGTGCCAGCAGCTTCGAGTTTTTCCGAAGCTCCTACAATGAGCAGTTCTTC
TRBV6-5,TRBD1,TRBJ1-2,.,CASSPTGTGIYGYTF,TGTGCCAGCAGTCCAACCGGGACAGGGATCTATGGCTACACCTTC
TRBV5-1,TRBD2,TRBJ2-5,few,CASRVVSSGEETQYF,TGCGCCAGCAGGGTCGTATCTAGCGGAGAAGAGACCCAGTACTTC
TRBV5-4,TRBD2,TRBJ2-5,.,CASSLRGGGETQYF,TGTGCCAGCAGCTTGCGGGGGGGAGGAGAGACCCAGTACTTC
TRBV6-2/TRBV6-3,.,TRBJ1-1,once,CASSYHPGNTEAFF,TGTGCCAGCAGTTACCACCCAGGGAACACTGAAGCTTTCTTT
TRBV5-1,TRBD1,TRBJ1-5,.,CASSLQGDQPQHF,TGCGCCAGCAGCTTACAGGGGGATCAGCCCCAGCATTTT
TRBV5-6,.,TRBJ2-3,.,CASNSGGPGDTQYF,TGTGCCAGCAATTCCGGGGGGCCGGGAGATACGCAGTATTTT
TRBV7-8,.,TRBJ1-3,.,CASSTGQSSGNTIYF,TGTGCCAGCAGCACTGGACAGAGTTCTGGAAACACCATATATTTT
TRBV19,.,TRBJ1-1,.,CASSIFQGTTEAFF,TGTGCCAGTAGTATCTTTCAGGGGACCACTGAAGCTTTCTTT
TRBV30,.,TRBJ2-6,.,CAWSSSGSSSGANVLTF,TGTGCCTGGAGTTCGAGCGGGTCGAGCTCTGGGGCCAACGTCCTGACTTTC
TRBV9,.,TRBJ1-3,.,CASSVVDSLTFSGNTIYF,TGTGCCAGCAGCGTAGTTGACAGCCTAACGTTCTCTGGAAACACCATATATTTT
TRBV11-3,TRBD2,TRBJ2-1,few,CASSLEAGGSYNEQFF,TGTGCCAGCAGCTTAGAAGCGGGGGGCTCCTACAATGAGCAGTTCTTC
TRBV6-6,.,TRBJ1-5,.,CASSSLRRDQPQHF,TGTGCCAGCAGCTCCCTTAGGCGGGATCAGCCCCAGCATTTT
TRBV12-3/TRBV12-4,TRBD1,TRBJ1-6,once,CASTTGANSPLHF,TGTGCCAGCACTACAGGGGCTAATTCACCCCTCCACTTT
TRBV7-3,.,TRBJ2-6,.,CASSFGQGSGANVLTF,TGTGCCAGCAGCTTCGGACAAGGCTCTGGGGCCAACGTCCTGACTTTC
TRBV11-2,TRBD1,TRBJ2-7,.,CASSLNRGVYEQYF,TGTGCCAGCAGCTTAAACAGGGGGGTCTACGAGCAGTACTTC
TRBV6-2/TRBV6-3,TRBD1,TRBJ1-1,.,CASSYQGGINTEAFF,TGTGCCAGCAGTTACCAGGGGGGAATAAACACTGAAGCTTTCTTT
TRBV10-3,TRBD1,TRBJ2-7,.,CAIRTGGAPSYEQYF,TGTGCCATCAGGACAGGGGGTGCGCCCTCCTACGAGCAGTACTTC
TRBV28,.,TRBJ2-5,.,CASSLSPGLGGWETQYF,TGTGCCAGCAGTTTATCCCCCGGACTAGGGGGGTGGGAGACCCAGTACTTC
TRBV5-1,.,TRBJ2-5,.,CASSLPTDQETQYF,TGCGCCAGCAGCTTGCCGACAGACCAAGAGACCCAGTACTTC
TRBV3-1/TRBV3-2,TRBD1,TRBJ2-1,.,CASSQGGQGAPNEQFF,TGTGCCAGCAGCCAAGGTGGACAGGGGGCTCCCAATGAGCAGTTCTTC
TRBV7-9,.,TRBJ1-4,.,CASSPAGTNEKLFF,TGTGCCAGCAGTCCTGCGGGTACTAATGAAAAACTGTTTTTT
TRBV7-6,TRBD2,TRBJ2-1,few,CASSLAGGKGEQFF,TGTGCCAGTTCACTAGCGGGGGGGAAGGGTGAGCAGTTCTTC
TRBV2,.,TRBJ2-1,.,CASSEAGLLEQFF,TGTGCCAGCAGTGAAGCGGGACTCCTGGAGCAGTTCTTC
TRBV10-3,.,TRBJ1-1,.,CAISPGGTEAFF,TGTGCCATCAGTCCAGGAGGCACTGAAGCTTTCTTT
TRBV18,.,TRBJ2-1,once,CASSPGGIGSDEQFF,TGTGCCAGCTCACCCGGGGGTATAGGCAGCGATGAGCAGTTCTTC
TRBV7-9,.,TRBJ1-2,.,CASSLSRIDYGYTF,TGTGCCAGCAGCTTAAGCAGGATCGACTATGGCTACACCTTC
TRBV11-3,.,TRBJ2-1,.,CASSSQGIGYNEQFF,TGTGCCAGCAGCAGCCAGGGTATCGGCTACAATGAGCAGTTCTTC
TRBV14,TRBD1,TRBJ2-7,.,CASRPAGTGAYEQYF,TGTGCCAGCAGACCCGCCGGGACAGGGGCTTACGAGCAGTACTTC
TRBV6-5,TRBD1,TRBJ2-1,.,CASSAGTGEYNEQFF,TGTGCCAGCAGCGCCGGGACAGGCGAATACAATGAGCAGTTCTTC